This is a list of T cell receptor beta chains from one sample in a study of T cell responses to AZD1222 COVID-19 vaccine. Sequenced by immunoSEQ multiplex PCR; TCRdb stores in-frame clones only, minus some. Of 190,000 or so clones listed, more than 70% are singletons. The sequenced sample was peripheral blood, obtained 28 days after the second AZD1222 dose. The receptors stem from an adult who received the AZD1222 COVID-19 vaccine. Both conserved end residues are part of each CDR3. Only some rows state a clone size, as once, few, many or a class for expanded clones.

clone_size j_call v_call cdr3_aa
- TRBJ2-5 TRBV7-7 CASSLEWRKTQYF
- TRBJ2-1 TRBV28 CASSLWAGDAYNEQFF
- TRBJ1-1 TRBV7-3 CASSLQLNTEAFF
- TRBJ2-7 TRBV27 CASSLWLGSSHEQYF
- TRBJ1-4 TRBV6-2/TRBV6-3 CASRPADNEKLFF
- TRBJ2-5 TRBV24-1 CATSAKEDRGQETQYF
- TRBJ2-7 TRBV18 CASSPGTASYEQYF
- TRBJ1-6 TRBV30 CAWAGGRDSPLHF
- TRBJ2-7 TRBV7-2 CASSLSEVGSYEQYF
once TRBJ2-1 TRBV7-6 CASSLSPQGASSYNEQFF
- TRBJ2-2 TRBV2 CASTEQGADTGELFF
- TRBJ2-6 TRBV11-2 CASSLSRTGANVLTF